Each of the 12 T cell receptor beta chains below was sequenced from the same sample in a study of human thymus T cells. Some clones are missing from TCRdb's copy, which holds only in-frame ones; the method was immunoSEQ multiplex PCR. The top ten hold around 0.025% of the sample, which has some 130,000 clones, around 94% seen once. Thymus was obtained from resections taken during corrective heart surgery. Sequencing was performed on thymus tissue. Receptor source: a boy under three years old with a congenital heart defect but otherwise immunologically healthy.

This chain joins TRBV6-5 and TRBJ2-3, with unresolved D. V lost 3 bases to trimming and J lost 0 bases, with 10 bases between them. The length of the CDR3 is 15 residues. CDR1 is MNHEY, CDR2 SVGAGI, per germline. CDR3: CASSYHPGSTDTQYF. As DNA, the CDR3 is TGTGCCAGCAGTTATCACCCGGGTAGCACAGATACGCAGTATTTT.

For the CDR3, the DNA is TGTGCCAGCAGCGTAGAGGGGTTTAGCAATCAGCCCCAGCATTTT. Translation: CASSVEGFSNQPQHF. V gene TRBV9 combines with J gene TRBJ1-5; possibly TRBD1 for D (5 bases). The germline CDR1 and CDR2 sequences are SGDLS and YYNGEE. This CDR3 has 15 amino acids. Deletions cut 0 bases from V and 0 bases from J, with 7 bases between.

The rearrangement links TRBV11-2 to TRBJ1-1; D is possibly TRBD1 (6 bases). Looked up from germline, CDR1 is SGHAT and CDR2 is FQNNGV. V was cut by 0 bases and J by 7 bases, with 12 bases left in between. This CDR3 contains 14 residues. The CDR3 is CASSLERPGVEAFF. As DNA, the CDR3 is TGTGCCAGCAGCTTAGAACGGCCAGGGGTTGAAGCTTTCTTT.

The V gene is TRBV4-3, the J gene TRBJ2-3; TRBD2 matches 9 bases. After removal of 4 bases from V and 2 bases from J, the junction contained 7 bases not matched to a gene. Germline CDR1 is LGHNA and CDR2 is YSLEER. This CDR3 is 16 amino acids long. The DNA for the CDR3 is TGCGCCAGCAGCCGGGGCGTAGCGGGGGACACAGATACGCAGTATTTT. Its translation is CASSRGVAGDTDTQYF.

The chain joins TRBV5-4 to TRBJ2-3; 13 bases are a match to TRBD2. CDR1 is SGHNT, CDR2 YYREEE, per germline (reference sequence). This CDR3 is built from 18 residues. V was pared by 2 bases and J by 3 bases, with 9 bases of the junction left unmatched. The CDR3 here is CASSFIRMTSGGTDTQYF. The CDR3 DNA reads as TGTGCCAGCAGCTTTATCCGCATGACTAGCGGGGGGACAGATACGCAGTATTTT.

The CDR3 sequence: CASSIGGRGYGYTF. Written as DNA, the CDR3 is TGTGCCAGCAGCATAGGGGGTCGCGGCTATGGCTACACCTTC. The J gene is TRBJ1-2, the V gene TRBV6-5, with D maybe TRBD1 (6 bases). The CDR3 runs to 14 residues. Germline CDR1 reads MNHEY; CDR2 reads SVGAGI. Between the trimmed V and J ends, which lost 6 bases and 4 bases, there was a span of 15 bases.

CDR3 loop: CASRDLAGADGELFF. The CDR3 nucleotides read TGTGCCAGCAGAGATCTAGCGGGGGCGGACGGGGAGCTGTTTTTT. The chain uses TRBV7-9 and TRBJ2-2; 10 bases agree with TRBD2. The CDR3 runs 15 residues. Germline V gene sequence: CDR1 SEHNR, CDR2 FQNEAQ (reference sequence). V lost 6 bases and J lost 7; bases outside the gene matches: 8. Full variable domain (missing parts from reference TRBV7-9 and TRBJ2-2): DTGVSQNPRHKITKRGQNVTFRCDPISEHNRLYWYRQTLGQGPEFLTYFQNEAQLEKSRLLSDRFSAERPKGSFSTLEIQRTEQGDSAMYLCASRDLAGADGELFFGEGSRLTVL.

This chain links TRBV7-2 with TRBJ2-1, with D possibly TRBD1 on 6 matching bases. The CDR3 is 14 amino acids. The V and J ends lost 4 bases and 8 bases respectively, with 15 bases between them. Per the germline V gene, CDR1 is SGHTA and CDR2 is FQGNSA. The CDR3 DNA is TGTGCCAGCAGCTCCCTGGACAGTAGGGATGAGCAGTTCTTC. Translating it yields CASSSLDSRDEQFF.

The CDR3 DNA follows: TGTGCCAGTAAGATGGGGGGGGCGTACAATGAGCAGTTCTTC. Translation: CASKMGGAYNEQFF. The V and J genes are TRBV19 and TRBJ2-1; a weak D match, TRBD2 (7 bases). The V gene's germline CDR1 is LNHDA and CDR2 SQIVND (reference sequence). CDR3 length equals 14 residues. Trimming cost V 7 bases and J 4 bases, with 14 bases left between them.

The chain is built from TRBV6-1 and TRBJ1-5; 9 nucleotides match TRBD1. V gave up 3 bases and J gave up 0 bases; unmatched junction bases: 9. The germline V gene has CDR1 MNHNS and CDR2 SASEGT. CDR3 size: 18 residues. Here the CDR3 reads CASSEDRGAVYSNQPQHF. CDR3 DNA: TGTGCCAGCAGTGAGGACAGGGGCGCGGTGTATAGCAATCAGCCCCAGCATTTT.

The chain uses TRBV12-1 and TRBJ1-1. TRBV12-1 is a known pseudogene. CDR3 length equals 13 residues. The CDR3 DNA reads TGTGCCAGCAGCGCCCCAGTAGACACTGAAGCTTTCTTT. Translation: CASSAPVDTEAFF.

J is TRBJ1-1 and V is TRBV7-2, with D possibly matching TRBD1 (6 bases). Germline CDR1 and CDR2: SGHTA and FQGNSA. The CDR3 is made up of 17 amino acids. Trimming removed 5 bases at V and 0 bases at J, with 19 bases between. The CDR3 is CASSTTRDITMNTEAFF. CDR3 nucleotides: TGTGCCAGCAGCACAACTCGGGACATTACGATGAACACTGAAGCTTTCTTT.